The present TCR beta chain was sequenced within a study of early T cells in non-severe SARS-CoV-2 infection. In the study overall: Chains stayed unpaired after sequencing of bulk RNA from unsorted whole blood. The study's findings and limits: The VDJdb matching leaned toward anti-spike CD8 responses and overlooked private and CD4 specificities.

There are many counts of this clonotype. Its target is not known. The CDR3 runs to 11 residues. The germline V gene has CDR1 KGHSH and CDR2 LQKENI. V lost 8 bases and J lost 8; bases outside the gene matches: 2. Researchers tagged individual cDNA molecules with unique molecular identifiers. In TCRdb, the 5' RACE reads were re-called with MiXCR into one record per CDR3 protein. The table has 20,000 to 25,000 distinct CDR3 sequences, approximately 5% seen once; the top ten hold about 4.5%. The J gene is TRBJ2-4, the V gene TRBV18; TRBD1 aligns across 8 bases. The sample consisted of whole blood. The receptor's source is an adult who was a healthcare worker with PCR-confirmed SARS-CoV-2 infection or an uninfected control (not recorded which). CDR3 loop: CASRTGYIQYF. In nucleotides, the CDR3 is TGTGCCAGCCGGACAGGGTACATTCAGTACTTC.